This T cell receptor beta chain was documented in a study of blood T cells in healthy people across ages. There were at least 6 micrograms of total RNA extracted from every sample. Alongside a J-beta primer mix, a sample-barcoded 5' primer served in a second PCR lasting about 7 to 12 cycles. TCRdb passed the 5' RACE reads through MiXCR, listing each CDR3 protein once. The data contain 1.5 million to 2 million distinct CDR3 sequences, 40% to 55% of them singletons. V shed 0 bases, J shed 6 bases, and the junction held 4 bases outside the gene matches. CDR1 SGHAT and CDR2 FQNNGV come from the germline V gene. The length of the CDR3 is 14 residues.

This receptor was obtained from a woman aged 40-49 years in good health. The sequencing sample was made of blood. V gene TRBV11-2 combines with J gene TRBJ1-2; 7 nucleotides agree with TRBD1. This chain's CDR3 is CASSLDPGTDGYTF. In DNA, the CDR3 is TGTGCCAGCAGCTTAGACCCCGGGACAGATGGCTACACCTTC.